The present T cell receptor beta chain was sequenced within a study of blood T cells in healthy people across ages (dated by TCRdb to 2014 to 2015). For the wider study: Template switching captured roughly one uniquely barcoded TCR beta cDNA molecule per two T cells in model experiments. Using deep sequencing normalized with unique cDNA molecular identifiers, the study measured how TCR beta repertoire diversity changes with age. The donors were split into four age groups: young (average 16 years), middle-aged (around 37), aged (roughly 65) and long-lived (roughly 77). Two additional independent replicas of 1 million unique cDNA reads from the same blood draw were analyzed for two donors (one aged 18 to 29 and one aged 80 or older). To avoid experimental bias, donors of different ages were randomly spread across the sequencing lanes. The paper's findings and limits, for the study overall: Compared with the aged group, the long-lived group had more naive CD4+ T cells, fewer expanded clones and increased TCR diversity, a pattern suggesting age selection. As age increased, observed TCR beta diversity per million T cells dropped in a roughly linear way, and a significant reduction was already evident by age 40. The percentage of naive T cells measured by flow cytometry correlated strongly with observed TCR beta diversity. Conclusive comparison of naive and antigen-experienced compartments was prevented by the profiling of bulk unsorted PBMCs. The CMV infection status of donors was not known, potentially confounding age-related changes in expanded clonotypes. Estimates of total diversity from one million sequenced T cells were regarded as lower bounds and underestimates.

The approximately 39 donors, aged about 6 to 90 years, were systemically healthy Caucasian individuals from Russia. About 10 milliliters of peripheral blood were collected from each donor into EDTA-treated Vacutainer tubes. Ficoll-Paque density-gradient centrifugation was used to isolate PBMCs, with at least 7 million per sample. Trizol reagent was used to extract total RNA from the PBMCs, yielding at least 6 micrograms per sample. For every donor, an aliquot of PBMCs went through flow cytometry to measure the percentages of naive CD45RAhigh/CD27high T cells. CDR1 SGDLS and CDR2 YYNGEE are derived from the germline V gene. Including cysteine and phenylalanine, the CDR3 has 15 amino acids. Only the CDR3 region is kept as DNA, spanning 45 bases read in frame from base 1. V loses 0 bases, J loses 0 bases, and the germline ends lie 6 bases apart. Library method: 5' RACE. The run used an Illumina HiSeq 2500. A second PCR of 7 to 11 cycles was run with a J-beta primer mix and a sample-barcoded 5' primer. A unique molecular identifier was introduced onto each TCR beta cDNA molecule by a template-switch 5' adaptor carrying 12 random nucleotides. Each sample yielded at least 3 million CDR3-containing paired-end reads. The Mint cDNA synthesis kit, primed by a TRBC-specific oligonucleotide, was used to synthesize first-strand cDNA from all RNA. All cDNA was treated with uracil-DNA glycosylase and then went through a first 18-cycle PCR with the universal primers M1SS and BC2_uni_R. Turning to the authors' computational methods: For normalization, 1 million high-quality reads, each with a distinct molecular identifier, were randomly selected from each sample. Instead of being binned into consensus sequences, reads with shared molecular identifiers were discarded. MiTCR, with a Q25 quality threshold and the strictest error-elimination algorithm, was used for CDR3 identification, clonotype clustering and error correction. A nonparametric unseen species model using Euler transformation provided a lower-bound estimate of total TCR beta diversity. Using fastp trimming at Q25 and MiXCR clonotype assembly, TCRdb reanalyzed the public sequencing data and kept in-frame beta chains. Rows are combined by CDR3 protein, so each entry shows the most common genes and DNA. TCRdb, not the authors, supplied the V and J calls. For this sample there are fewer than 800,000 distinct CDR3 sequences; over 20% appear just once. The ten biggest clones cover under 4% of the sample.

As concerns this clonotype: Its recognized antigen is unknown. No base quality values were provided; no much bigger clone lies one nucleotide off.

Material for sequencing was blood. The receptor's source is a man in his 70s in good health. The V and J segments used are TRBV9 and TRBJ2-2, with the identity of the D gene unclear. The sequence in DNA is TGTGCCAGCAGCGTAGACCAGTCGAACACCGGGGAGCTGTTTTTT. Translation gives CASSVDQSNTGELFF.